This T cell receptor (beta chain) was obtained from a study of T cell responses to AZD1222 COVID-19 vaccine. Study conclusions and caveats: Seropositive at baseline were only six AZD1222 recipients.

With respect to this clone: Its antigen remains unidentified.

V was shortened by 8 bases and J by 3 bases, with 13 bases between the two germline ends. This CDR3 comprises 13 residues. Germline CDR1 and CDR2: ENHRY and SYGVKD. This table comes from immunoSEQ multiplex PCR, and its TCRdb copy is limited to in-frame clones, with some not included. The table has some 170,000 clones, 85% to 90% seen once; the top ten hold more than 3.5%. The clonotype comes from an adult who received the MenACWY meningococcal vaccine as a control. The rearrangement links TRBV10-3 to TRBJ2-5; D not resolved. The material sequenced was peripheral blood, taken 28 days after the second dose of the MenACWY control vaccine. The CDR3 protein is CAIARAVEETQYF. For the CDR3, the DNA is TGTGCCATCGCCCGGGCTGTGGAAGAGACCCAGTACTTC.